This T cell receptor beta chain was profiled in a study of glioma-infiltrating T cells after dendritic cell vaccination. Sample time point: after dendritic cell vaccination, including at tumor progression/relapse. Fresh-frozen tumor tissue and more than two years of survival data were available for all. The data were produced by immunoSEQ multiplex PCR, yet TCRdb's version contains in-frame clones alone and is incomplete. The profile covers 80,000 to 100,000 clones, with around 80% appearing a single time and 5.4% taken by the ten largest. This TCR was sampled from a human donor with glioblastoma. This material consisted of blood, taken after dendritic cell vaccination.

This CDR3 reads CASSELGGPPRGYTF. The DNA for the CDR3 is TGTGCCAGCAGTGAATTGGGAGGGCCCCCGAGGGGCTACACCTTC. This sequence joins TRBV25-1 and TRBJ1-2; D remains unclear. V lost 1 base to trimming and J lost 8 bases, with 17 bases between them. This CDR3 contains 15 residues. The V gene's germline CDR1 is MGHDK and CDR2 SYGVNS.